This TCR beta chain stems from a study of cytomegalovirus exposure and HLA in healthy donors. As for the study in general: The Caucasian-associated ancestry cluster contained about 80% of the roughly 370 genotyped donors.

This clone showed up just a few times. V was trimmed by 6 bases and J by 1 base, leaving 18 bases between them. The CDR3 has 16 amino acids. CDR1 is MDHEN, CDR2 SYDVKM, per germline. PCR primers comprised 60 Vbeta and 13 Jbeta primers. Profiling relied on immunoSEQ multiplex PCR, and the TCRdb table lists in-frame clones only, not all of them. The repertoire holds under 200,000 clones, with 82% as singletons. The material sequenced was PBMCs. V and J are TRBV28 and TRBJ1-2; D perhaps matches TRBD1 (6 bases). The source is a woman aged 18-29 years in good health and CMV-seronegative. The DNA for the CDR3 is TGTGCCAGCAGAAATCCAGGGGCCGCCTTTAACTATGGCTACACCTTC. It encodes CASRNPGAAFNYGYTF.